The 26 T cell receptor beta chains given below trace back to one sample, sequenced in a study of CD8 T cells in Susac syndrome. Reverse transcription of roughly 0.5 to 1 ug RNA was carried out with random hexamers. TCRdb fed the immunoSEQ multiplex PCR reads into MiXCR, producing one record per CDR3 protein. The sample holds 250,000 to 300,000 distinct CDR3 sequences, roughly 85% seen once. Sequencing was performed on CD8+ T cells from PBMCs. The receptors here all came from a human donor with multiple sclerosis.

The V gene is TRBV18, the J gene TRBJ1-1; D gene ambiguous. Between the trimmed V and J ends, which lost 2 bases and 1 base, there was a span of 8 bases. CDR3 length equals 14 residues. From germline, CDR1 is KGHSH and CDR2 LQKENI. CDR3 coding DNA: TGTGCCAGCTCACCAGAGGGTACGAACACTGAAGCTTTCTTT. The encoded protein is CASSPEGTNTEAFF.

The rearrangement links TRBV25-1 to TRBJ2-5; 7 bases line up with TRBD2. The length of the CDR3 is 15 residues. V shed 3 bases and J 1 base; nucleotides not matched to a gene: 5. The germline V gene encodes CDR1 MGHDK and CDR2 SYGVNS. CDR3 nucleotides: TGTGCCAGCAGTGAGGGAGGGTCGTTCCAAGAGACCCAGTACTTC. It specifies CASSEGGSFQETQYF.

The genes are TRBV20-1 and TRBJ1-1; D unresolved. The V end lost 1 base, the J end lost 0 bases, and 9 bases lay between the germline ends. The CDR3 has 14 amino acids. The germline V gene encodes CDR1 DFQATT and CDR2 SNEGSKA (reference sequence). In DNA form, the CDR3 reads TGCAGTGCTAGAGGGAGACACTTGAACACTGAAGCTTTCTTT. It yields the protein CSARGRHLNTEAFF.

The chain couples TRBV3-1 to TRBJ1-1; D is uncertain. CDR1 is LGHDT, CDR2 YNNKEL, per germline (reference sequence). V lost 1 base and J lost 1, with 7 bases in between. The CDR3 has 14 amino acids. As DNA, the CDR3 is TGTGCCAGCAGCCAAGTAGACTCGAACACTGAAGCTTTCTTT. This gives the protein CASSQVDSNTEAFF.

The chain joins TRBV27 to TRBJ2-2; D not resolved. The CDR3 extends over 14 amino acids. CDR1 and CDR2 (germline): MNHEY, SMNVEV (reference sequence). V dropped 2 bases and J dropped 5 bases, with 9 bases sitting between them. CDR3 amino acids: CASSLPGLTGELFF. The CDR3 DNA follows: TGTGCCAGCAGTTTACCTGGGTTGACCGGGGAGCTGTTTTTT.

The V and J genes are TRBV27 and TRBJ2-7, with TRBD2 matching over 13 bases. V trimming: 6 bases; J trimming: 2 bases; junction bases outside the gene matches: 7. Germline V gene lookup returns CDR1 MNHEY and CDR2 SMNVEV (reference sequence). This CDR3 spans 16 amino acids. CDR3 DNA sequence: TGTGCCAGCAGCCCCCTCGGACTAGCGGGAGCCTACGAGCAGTACTTC. Protein sequence: CASSPLGLAGAYEQYF.

The gene calls are TRBV5-5 and TRBJ1-2, with D possibly being TRBD1 (6 bases). Trimming removed 2 bases at V and 3 bases at J, with 11 bases between. This CDR3 comprises 14 residues. CDR1 and CDR2 (germline): SGHKS, YYEKEE (reference sequence). CDR3 amino acids: CASSLEGGHYGYTF. CDR3 in DNA: TGTGCCAGCAGCTTAGAAGGGGGGCACTATGGCTACACCTTC.

CDR3 DNA: TGTGCCAGCAGTTTAGCGGGAGGCTTCAATGAGCAGTTCTTC. It codes for CASSLAGGFNEQFF. The chain uses TRBV28 and TRBJ2-1; 8 nucleotides agree with TRBD2. From germline, CDR1 is MDHEN and CDR2 SYDVKM. Losses at the gene ends were 2 bases for V and 6 bases for J; bases not matched to a gene: 3. CDR3 length: 14 residues.

The rearrangement joins TRBV30 to TRBJ2-2; D unclear. Germline V gene data show CDR1 as GTSNPN and CDR2 as SVGIG (reference sequence). This CDR3 has 13 residues. V was pared by 2 bases and J by 4 bases, with 8 bases between. The chain's CDR3 is CAWSQRVTGELFF. CDR3 coding DNA: TGTGCCTGGAGTCAGCGCGTCACCGGGGAGCTGTTTTTT.

The chain joins TRBV7-9 to TRBJ1-2; the match to TRBD1 covers 8 bases. The trim removed 5 bases at V and 4 bases at J, leaving 6 bases unmatched. Germline V lookup: CDR1 SEHNR, CDR2 FQNEAQ (reference sequence). This CDR3 contains 14 residues. CDR3 residues: CASSLPDRGYGYTF. The CDR3 region has the DNA TGTGCCAGCAGCCTACCTGACAGGGGCTATGGCTACACCTTC. The full variable domain, with the rest looked up from reference TRBV7-9 and TRBJ1-2, is DTGVSQNPRHKITKRGQNVTFRCDPISEHNRLYWYRQTLGQGPEFLTYFQNEAQLEKSRLLSDRFSAERPKGSFSTLEIQRTEQGDSAMYLCASSLPDRGYGYTFGSGTRLTVV.

In this sample, this clonotype turned up a few times. V gene TRBV30 combines with J gene TRBJ2-7; 7 positions agree with TRBD1. Germline loops: CDR1 GTSNPN, CDR2 SVGIG (reference sequence). There are 11 residues in the CDR3. The V gene end was trimmed by 7 bases and the J gene end by 4 bases; junction bases not matched to a gene: 4. The CDR3 loop reads CALGQSYEQYF. DNA of the CDR3: TGTGCCTTGGGACAGTCTTACGAGCAGTACTTC.

The rearrangement uses TRBV20-1 and TRBJ2-7; 8 bases are shared with TRBD1. CDR3 size: 16 residues. Germline CDR1 DFQATT, CDR2 SNEGSKA (reference sequence). The V and J ends lost 1 base and 0 bases, in that order; junction bases with no gene match: 8. The CDR3 is CSARGDPGQVSYEQYF. DNA for the CDR3: TGCAGTGCTAGAGGCGATCCGGGACAGGTCTCCTACGAGCAGTACTTC.

This clonotype has just a few counts. The chain employs TRBV6-5 and TRBJ1-5, with unresolved D. V lost 0 bases to trimming and J lost 8 bases, with 8 bases between them. CDR1 MNHEY and CDR2 SVGAGI come from the germline V gene. CDR3 length: 13 residues. CDR3 loop: CASSYSAIKPQHF. CDR3 in DNA: TGTGCCAGCAGTTACTCGGCGATAAAGCCCCAGCATTTT.

The V and J genes are TRBV16 and TRBJ2-7; D ambiguous. Germline CDR1 reads KGHSY; CDR2 reads FQNENV. The CDR3 spans 15 residues. V was trimmed by 2 bases and J by 0 bases, leaving 11 bases between them. CDR3 coding DNA: TGTGCCAGCAGCCAAATTCTAGACCGCTCCTACGAGCAGTACTTC. Translation gives CASSQILDRSYEQYF.

In its sample, this clonotype was seen once. CDR3 bases: TGTGCCAGCAGCTGGAGCGGGAGGGTCGTCTACGAGCAGTACTTC. Translating it yields CASSWSGRVVYEQYF. The V gene is TRBV12-3 or TRBV12-4, the J gene TRBJ2-7, with 10 bases identical to TRBD2. V trimming: 6 bases; J trimming: 3 bases; junction bases outside the gene matches: 8. The CDR3 runs to 15 residues.

CDR3 region: CASSRKQGVPAGANVLTF. CDR3 nucleotides: TGTGCCAGCAGCCGCAAGCAGGGGGTCCCGGCTGGGGCCAACGTCCTGACTTTC. V gene TRBV28 combines with J gene TRBJ2-6; TRBD1 aligns across 7 bases. The CDR3 spans 18 residues. Per the germline V gene, CDR1 is MDHEN and CDR2 is SYDVKM. J gave up 2 bases and V 6 bases, and 13 bases lay outside the gene matches.

This chain joins TRBV6-1 and TRBJ2-7; TRBD1 agrees at 8 bases. CDR1 MNHNS and CDR2 SASEGT come from the germline V gene. V lost 6 bases and J lost 2; bases outside the gene matches: 3. The CDR3 has 13 amino acids. CDR3 sequence: CASRATGAYEQYF. The DNA of the CDR3 is TGTGCCAGCAGGGCGACAGGGGCCTACGAGCAGTACTTC.

This chain joins TRBV12-3 or TRBV12-4 and TRBJ2-3, with D unresolved. V was shortened by 1 base and J by 0 bases, with 11 bases between the two germline ends. This CDR3 has 16 amino acids. In nucleotides, the CDR3 is TGTGCCAGCAGTTTAGAAAGGGTAACTAGCACAGATACGCAGTATTTT. Protein sequence: CASSLERVTSTDTQYF.

The count of this clonotype is one. The CDR3 is CASSTPGSGEQYF. CDR3 DNA: TGTGCCAGCAGCACCCCAGGGTCAGGCGAGCAGTACTTC. This chain links TRBV9 with TRBJ2-7; weak D call: TRBD1 (5 bases). V was pared by 4 bases and J by 6 bases, with 14 bases between. The germline V gene encodes CDR1 SGDLS and CDR2 YYNGEE. The CDR3 covers 13 residues.

The V and J genes are TRBV27 and TRBJ1-2; D uncertain. Between the trimmed V and J ends, which lost 5 bases and 4 bases, there was a span of 11 bases. The CDR3 runs 13 residues. Germline CDR1 MNHEY, CDR2 SMNVEV (reference sequence). CDR3 region: CASSLNSPYGYTF. CDR3 bases: TGTGCCAGCAGTCTTAACTCACCCTATGGCTACACCTTC.

A single count supports this clonotype. The gene calls are TRBV13 and TRBJ2-1; D not certain. This CDR3 has 13 residues. Germline CDR1 is PRHDT and CDR2 is FYEKMQ (reference sequence). V dropped 1 base and J dropped 5 bases, with 6 bases sitting between them. CDR3 loop: CASSLATDNEQFF. As DNA, the CDR3 is TGTGCCAGCAGCTTAGCCACGGACAATGAGCAGTTCTTC. Combining the CDR3 with reference TRBV13 and TRBJ2-1 gives the whole variable domain AAGVIQSPRHLIKEKRETATLKCYPIPRHDTVYWYQQGPGQDPQFLISFYEKMQSDKGSIPDRFSAQQFSDYHSELNMSSLELGDSALYFCASSLATDNEQFFGPGTRLTVL.

This clonotype turned up a few times. The chain joins TRBV19 to TRBJ2-5, with TRBD1 identical over 8 bases. V trimming: 3 bases; J trimming: 3 bases; junction bases outside the gene matches: 0. The CDR3 contains 13 residues. Looked up from germline, CDR1 is LNHDA and CDR2 is SQIVND (reference sequence). The CDR3 sequence: CASSMDREETQYF. The CDR3 nucleotides are TGTGCCAGTAGTATGGACAGGGAAGAGACCCAGTACTTC.

The chain is built from TRBV10-2 and TRBJ2-1; the D is unclear. CDR3 length equals 11 residues. Trimming removed 3 bases from V and 7 bases from J, with 4 bases in between. Germline V gives CDR1 WSHSY, CDR2 SAAADI. DNA of the CDR3: TGCGCCAGCAGTGAACTGAATGAGCAGTTCTTC. It yields the protein CASSELNEQFF.

The V gene is TRBV28, the J gene TRBJ1-6, with 8 bases identical to TRBD1. V lost 6 bases to trimming and J lost 3 bases; unmatched junction nucleotides: 10. Germline V lookup: CDR1 MDHEN, CDR2 SYDVKM. This CDR3 has 17 amino acids. In DNA, the CDR3 is TGTGCCAGCAGGGACAGGGAAGCATACTACTATAATTCACCCCTCCACTTT. Its translation: CASRDREAYYYNSPLHF.

The CDR3 loop is CASSLRRGITDTQYF. The CDR3 nucleotides are TGTGCCAGCAGCTTACGGAGAGGGATCACAGATACGCAGTATTTT. The rearrangement links TRBV11-1 to TRBJ2-3; D may be TRBD2 (5 bases). Germline V gene data show CDR1 as SGHAT and CDR2 as FQDESV (reference sequence). V lost 2 bases and J 2 bases, leaving 11 bases between the germline ends. The CDR3 is 15 amino acids.

This clonotype has only one observation. This chain links TRBV4-1 with TRBJ2-6; 10 positions match TRBD1. Germline V lookup: CDR1 MGHRA, CDR2 YSYEKL. V shed 2 bases, J shed 2 bases, and the junction held 3 bases outside the gene matches. The CDR3 runs 17 residues. The CDR3 protein is CASSQRTGGTGANVLTF. The CDR3 region has the DNA TGCGCCAGCAGCCAACGGACAGGGGGAACTGGGGCCAACGTCCTGACTTTC.